Listed here are 12 T cell receptor beta chains from one sample, sequenced in a study of T cell responses to AZD1222 COVID-19 vaccine (dated by TCRdb to 2020 to 2023). The time point label here, explained by the study, means: baseline before first vaccination. Libraries were prepared through the immunoSEQ multiplex PCR assay. What TCRdb holds here is the immuneACCESS table cut down to in-frame rearrangements. Part of the clones is not present; checked against another copy, under half of the missing clones reflect an unresolved V gene, and the others are unexplained. The sample yields about 140,000 clones; 80% to 95% were counted once. The ten largest clonotypes hold 1.7% of the sample. Specimen: peripheral blood, collected on day 0 of AZD1222 vaccination. Every receptor here comes from an adult in good health.

The chain joins TRBV5-8 to TRBJ1-2, with TRBD1 matching 9 bases. Germline trimming cut 1 base from V and 4 bases from J; bases unmatched to any gene: 2. CDR1 and CDR2 from the germline V gene are SGHTS and YDEGEE. There are 14 residues in the CDR3. CDR3 protein: CASSLRDRAYGYTF. For the CDR3, the DNA is TGTGCCAGCAGCTTGAGGGACAGGGCCTATGGCTACACCTTC.

The V call is TRBV28, the J call TRBJ1-1; D is undetermined. Germline loops: CDR1 MDHEN, CDR2 SYDVKM. The CDR3 is 14 residues long. V shed 3 bases and J shed 1 base, with 9 bases lying between them. CDR3 DNA sequence: TGTGCCAGCAGTTTGGTCCTGTGGAACACTGAAGCTTTCTTT. This gives the protein CASSLVLWNTEAFF. Together with reference TRBV28 and TRBJ1-1, the CDR3 gives the full variable domain: DVKVTQSSRYLVKRTGEKVFLECVQDMDHENMFWYRQDPGLGLRLIYFSYDVKMKEKGDIPEGYSVSREKKERFSLILESASTNQTSMYLCASSLVLWNTEAFFGQGTRLTVV.

The chain joins TRBV5-1 to TRBJ1-1; D possibly corresponds to TRBD1 (5 bases). CDR1 is SGHRS and CDR2 is YFSETQ in the germline V gene. This CDR3 is 13 amino acids long. V was cut by 4 bases and J by 3 bases, with 10 bases left in between. CDR3 amino acids: CASSGQWDTEAFF. The DNA of the CDR3 is TGCGCCAGCAGCGGACAATGGGACACTGAAGCTTTCTTT.

The chain recombines TRBV7-9 with TRBJ1-1, with a tentative D call TRBD1 (5 bases). Germline V gene data show CDR1 as SEHNR and CDR2 as FQNEAQ (reference sequence). The CDR3 contains 12 residues. The V end was cut by 3 bases, the J end by 10 bases, with 12 bases between. The CDR3, as DNA: TGTGCCAGCAGCTTCGCTGGGGCGGGAGCTTTCTTT. Amino acid sequence: CASSFAGAGAFF. Using reference TRBV7-9 and TRBJ1-1 for the parts outside the CDR3, the full variable domain is DTGVSQNPRHKITKRGQNVTFRCDPISEHNRLYWYRQTLGQGPEFLTYFQNEAQLEKSRLLSDRFSAERPKGSFSTLEIQRTEQGDSAMYLCASSFAGAGAFFGQGTRLTVV.

The genes are TRBV19 and TRBJ2-1, with D unresolved. Germline assignment: CDR1 LNHDA and CDR2 SQIVND (reference sequence). The CDR3 consists of 14 residues. V was pared by 6 bases and J by 10 bases, with 19 bases between. In DNA form, the CDR3 reads TGTGCCAGTAGCCCCGGCACTCTGGGGTGGGAGCAGTTCTTC. Its translation: CASSPGTLGWEQFF.

The chain is built from TRBV12-3 or TRBV12-4 and TRBJ2-7; D not resolved. This CDR3 has 11 amino acids. The germline V and J ends were trimmed by 4 bases and 3 bases, with 4 bases remaining between them. CDR3 protein: CASSSHYEQYF. CDR3 coding DNA: TGTGCCAGCAGTTCGCACTACGAGCAGTACTTC.

The chain combines TRBV15 with TRBJ2-6; weak D call: TRBD2 (7 bases). The CDR3 contains 17 residues. Germline loops: CDR1 LNHNV, CDR2 YYDKDF (reference sequence). The germline V and J ends were trimmed by 6 bases and 2 bases, with 17 bases remaining between them. This chain's CDR3 is CATRGGRGIPGANVLTF. CDR3 sequence (DNA): TGTGCCACCAGGGGGGGGCGGGGTATACCTGGGGCCAACGTCCTGACTTTC.

The chain employs TRBV18 and TRBJ1-4, with D perhaps matching TRBD1 (5 bases). V was shortened by 2 bases and J by 4 bases, with 11 bases between the two germline ends. CDR1 and CDR2 from the germline V gene are KGHSH and LQKENI. The CDR3 spans 15 residues. CDR3 amino acids: CASSPIPGLNEKLFF. The CDR3 coding sequence is TGTGCCAGCTCACCAATCCCGGGGCTTAATGAAAAACTGTTTTTT.

The rearrangement links TRBV29-1 to TRBJ1-1; no firm D call. The CDR3 has 13 residues. V was clipped by 3 bases and J by 4 bases, with 12 bases between them. Germline V CDR1 and CDR2: SQVTM, ANQGSEA. The CDR3, as DNA: TGCAGCGTTGACTCTCGGGAAGGCACTGAAGCTTTCTTT. Amino acid sequence: CSVDSREGTEAFF. Based on the CDR3 plus reference TRBV29-1 and TRBJ1-1, the full variable domain is SAVISQKPSRDICQRGTSLTIQCQVDSQVTMMFWYRQQPGQSLTLIATANQGSEATYESGFVIDKFPISRPNLTFSTLTVSNMSPEDSSIYLCSVDSREGTEAFFGQGTRLTVV.

The rearrangement links TRBV2 to TRBJ2-4; a weak D match, TRBD2 (6 bases). Per the germline V gene, CDR1 is SNHLY and CDR2 is FYNNEI. V was cut by 8 bases and J by 7 bases, with 6 bases left in between. The CDR3 totals 10 residues. As DNA, the CDR3 is TGTGCCAGCGGGGGGAACATTCAGTACTTC. Translated, it gives CASGGNIQYF.

Here the CDR3 reads CASSLGPSNYGYTF. The CDR3 DNA sequence: TGTGCCAGCAGCTTAGGACCTTCTAACTATGGCTACACCTTC. This chain uses TRBV7-2 with TRBJ1-2, with unresolved D. Trimming cost V 1 base and J 0 bases, with 6 bases left between them. The CDR3 runs 14 residues. CDR1 SGHTA and CDR2 FQGNSA come from the germline V gene.

This clone was recorded a few times. V usage is TRBV6-2 or TRBV6-3 and J usage is TRBJ2-6; D gene uncertain. The CDR3 consists of 15 residues. Trimming stripped 5 bases from V and 0 bases from J, with 8 bases between. Germline loops: CDR1 MNHEY, CDR2 SVGEGT. In DNA form, the CDR3 reads TGTGCCAGCAGTCCCCGGAACTCTGGGGCCAACGTCCTGACTTTC. Protein sequence: CASSPRNSGANVLTF.